By proportion, the clone carrying this TCR beta chain is medium-sized. Antigen specificity is unknown. V was clipped by 3 bases and J by 4 bases; unmatched bases: 7. From germline, CDR1 is KGHSH and CDR2 LQKENI. The CDR3 extends over 15 amino acids. On each TCR cDNA molecule, a unique molecular identifier was present. Using its own MiXCR run on the 5' RACE reads, TCRdb lists one record per CDR3 protein. This table holds some 2,000 distinct CDR3 sequences, around 9.3% found once. Time point indicated: sample taken at primary tumor resection. Whole RNA obtained from tumor, nontumor lung or frozen PBMC underwent sequencing without sorting. These data come from a study of spatial heterogeneity in lung cancer. Study conclusions and caveats: Ubiquitous and regional expanded TCR counts tracked ubiquitous and regional nonsynonymous mutations, respectively. It was found that expanded intratumoral alpha and beta TCR counts tracked tumor mutation counts.

The rearrangement links TRBV18 to TRBJ1-1; 8 nucleotides match TRBD1. This TCR derives from a female donor with early-stage non-small cell lung cancer. The material sequenced was lung tumor tissue, taken at surgery. The CDR3 protein is CASSPGQGWVTEAFF. The CDR3 DNA sequence: TGTGCCAGCTCACCCGGACAGGGCTGGGTCACTGAAGCTTTCTTT.